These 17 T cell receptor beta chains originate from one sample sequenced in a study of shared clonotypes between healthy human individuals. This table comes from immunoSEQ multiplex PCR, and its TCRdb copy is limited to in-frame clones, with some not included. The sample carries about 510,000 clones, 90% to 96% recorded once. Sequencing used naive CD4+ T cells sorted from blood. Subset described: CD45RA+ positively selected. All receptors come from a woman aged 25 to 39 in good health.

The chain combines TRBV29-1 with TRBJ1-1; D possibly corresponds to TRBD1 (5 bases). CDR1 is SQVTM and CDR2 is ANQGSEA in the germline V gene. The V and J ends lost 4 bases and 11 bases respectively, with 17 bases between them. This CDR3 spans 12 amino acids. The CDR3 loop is CSVAGSVHPAFF. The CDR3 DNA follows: TGCAGCGTTGCAGGGTCTGTCCATCCGGCTTTCTTT.

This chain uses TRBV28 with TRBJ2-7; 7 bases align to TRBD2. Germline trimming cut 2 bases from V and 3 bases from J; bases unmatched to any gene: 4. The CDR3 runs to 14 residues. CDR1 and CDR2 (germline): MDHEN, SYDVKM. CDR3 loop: CASSLAGVLYEQYF. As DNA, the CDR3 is TGTGCCAGCAGTTTAGCGGGAGTCCTCTACGAGCAGTACTTC.

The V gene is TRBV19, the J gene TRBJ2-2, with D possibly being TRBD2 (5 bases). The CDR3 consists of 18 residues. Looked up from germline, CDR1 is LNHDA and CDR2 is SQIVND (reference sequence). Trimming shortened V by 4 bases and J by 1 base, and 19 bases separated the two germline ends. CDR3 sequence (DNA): TGTGCCAGTAGTACCCCCCGGGGAACATCGAAGAACACCGGGGAGCTGTTTTTT. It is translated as CASSTPRGTSKNTGELFF.

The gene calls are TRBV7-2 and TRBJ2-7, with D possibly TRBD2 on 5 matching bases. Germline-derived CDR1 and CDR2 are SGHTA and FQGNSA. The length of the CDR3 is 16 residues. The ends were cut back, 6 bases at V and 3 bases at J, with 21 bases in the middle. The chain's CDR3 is CASSYDIPRDYYEQYF. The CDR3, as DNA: TGTGCCAGCAGTTACGATATTCCTCGAGACTACTACGAGCAGTACTTC. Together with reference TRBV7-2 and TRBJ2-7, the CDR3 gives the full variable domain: GAGVSQSPSNKVTEKGKDVELRCDPISGHTALYWYRQSLGQGLEFLIYFQGNSAPDKSGLPSDRFSAERTGGSVSTLTIQRTQQEDSAVYLCASSYDIPRDYYEQYFGPGTRLTVT.

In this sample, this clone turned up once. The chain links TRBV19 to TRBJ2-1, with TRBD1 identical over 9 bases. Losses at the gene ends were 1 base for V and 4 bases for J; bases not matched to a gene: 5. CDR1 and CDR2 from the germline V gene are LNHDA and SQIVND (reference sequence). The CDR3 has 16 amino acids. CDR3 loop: CASSIGLGQGYNEQFF. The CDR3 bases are TGTGCCAGTAGTATAGGGCTGGGACAGGGTTACAATGAGCAGTTCTTC.

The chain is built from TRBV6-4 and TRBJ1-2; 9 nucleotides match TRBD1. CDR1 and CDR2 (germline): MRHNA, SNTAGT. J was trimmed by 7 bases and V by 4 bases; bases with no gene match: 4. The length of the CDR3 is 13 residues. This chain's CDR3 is CASSATGGSGYTF. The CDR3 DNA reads TGTGCCAGCAGTGCTACAGGGGGCTCTGGCTACACCTTC.

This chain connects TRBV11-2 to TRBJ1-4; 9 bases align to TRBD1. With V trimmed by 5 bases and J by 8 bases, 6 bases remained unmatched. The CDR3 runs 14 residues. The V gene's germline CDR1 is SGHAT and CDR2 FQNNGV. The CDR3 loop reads CASSRGQGNEKLFF. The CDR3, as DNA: TGTGCCAGCAGCCGAGGACAGGGGAACGAAAAACTGTTTTTT. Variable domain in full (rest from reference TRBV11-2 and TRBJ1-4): EAGVAQSPRYKIIEKRQSVAFWCNPISGHATLYWYQQILGQGPKLLIQFQNNGVVDDSQLPKDRFSAERLKGVDSTLKIQPAKLEDSAVYLCASSRGQGNEKLFFGSGTQLSVL.

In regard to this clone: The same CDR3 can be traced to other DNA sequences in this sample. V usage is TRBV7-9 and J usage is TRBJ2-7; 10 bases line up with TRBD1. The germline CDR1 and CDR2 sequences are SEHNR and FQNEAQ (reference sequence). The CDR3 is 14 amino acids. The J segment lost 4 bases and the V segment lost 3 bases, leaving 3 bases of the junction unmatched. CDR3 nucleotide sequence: TGTGCCAGCAGCTTCGGGGGACAGGGGTACGAGCAGTACTTC. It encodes CASSFGGQGYEQYF.

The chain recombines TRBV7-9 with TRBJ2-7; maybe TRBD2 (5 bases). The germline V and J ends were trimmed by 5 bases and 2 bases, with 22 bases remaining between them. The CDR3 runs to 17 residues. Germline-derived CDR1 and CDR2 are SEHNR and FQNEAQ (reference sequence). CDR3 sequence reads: CASSPTVGARDPYEQYF. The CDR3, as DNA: TGTGCCAGCAGCCCTACCGTGGGAGCGCGAGACCCCTACGAGCAGTACTTC.

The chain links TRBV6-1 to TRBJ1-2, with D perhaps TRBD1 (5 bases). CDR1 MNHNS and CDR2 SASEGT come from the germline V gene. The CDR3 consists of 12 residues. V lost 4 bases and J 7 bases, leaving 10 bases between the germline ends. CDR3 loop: CASSVSRVGYTF. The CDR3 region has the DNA TGTGCCAGCAGTGTTTCCAGGGTTGGCTACACCTTC.

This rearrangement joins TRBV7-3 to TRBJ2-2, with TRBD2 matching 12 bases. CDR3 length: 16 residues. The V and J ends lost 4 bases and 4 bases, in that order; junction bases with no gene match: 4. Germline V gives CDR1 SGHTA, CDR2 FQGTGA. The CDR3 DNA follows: TGTGCCAGCAGCTACCTAGCGGGAGGGTCCACCGGGGAGCTGTTTTTT. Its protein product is CASSYLAGGSTGELFF.

The CDR3: CASSLVHLREGRSGEQFF. The CDR3 DNA is TGTGCCAGCAGCTTAGTTCACTTGCGGGAGGGCCGTAGCGGTGAGCAGTTCTTC. This chain uses TRBV7-9 with TRBJ2-1; 9 bases match TRBD2. Per the germline V gene, CDR1 is SEHNR and CDR2 is FQNEAQ (reference sequence). This CDR3 spans 18 amino acids. Trimming at V came to 1 base and at J to 9 bases, leaving 16 bases not matched to a gene.

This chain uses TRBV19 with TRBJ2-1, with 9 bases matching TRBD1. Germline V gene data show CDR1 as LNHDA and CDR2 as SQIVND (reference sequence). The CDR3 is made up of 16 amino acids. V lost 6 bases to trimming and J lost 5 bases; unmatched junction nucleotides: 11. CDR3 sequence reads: CASSTEDRGLNNEQFF. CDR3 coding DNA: TGTGCCAGTAGCACCGAGGACAGGGGCTTAAACAATGAGCAGTTCTTC.

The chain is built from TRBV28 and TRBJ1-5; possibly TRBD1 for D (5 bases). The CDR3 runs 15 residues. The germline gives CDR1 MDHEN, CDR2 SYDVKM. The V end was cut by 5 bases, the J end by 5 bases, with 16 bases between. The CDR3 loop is CASSVDTATDQPQHF. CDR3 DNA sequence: TGTGCCAGCAGTGTGGACACCGCGACGGATCAGCCCCAGCATTTT.

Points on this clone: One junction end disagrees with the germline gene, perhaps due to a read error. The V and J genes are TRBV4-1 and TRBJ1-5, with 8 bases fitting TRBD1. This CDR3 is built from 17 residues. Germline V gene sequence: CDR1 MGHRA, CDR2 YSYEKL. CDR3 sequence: CASNQGGRGQVNQPQHF. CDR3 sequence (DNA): TGCGCCAGCAACCAAGGGGGCAGGGGGCAGGTCAATCAGCCCCAGCATTTT.

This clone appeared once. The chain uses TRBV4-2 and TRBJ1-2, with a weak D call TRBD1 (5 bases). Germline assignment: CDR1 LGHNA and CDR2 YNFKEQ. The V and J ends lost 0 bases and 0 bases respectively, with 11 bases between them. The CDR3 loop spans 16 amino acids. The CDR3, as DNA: TGTGCCAGCAGCCAAGACGGGGCCAGGGCTAACTATGGCTACACCTTC. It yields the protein CASSQDGARANYGYTF.

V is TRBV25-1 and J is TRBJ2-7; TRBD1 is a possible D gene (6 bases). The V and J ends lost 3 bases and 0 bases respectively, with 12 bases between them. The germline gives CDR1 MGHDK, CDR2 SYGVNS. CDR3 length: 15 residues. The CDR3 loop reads CASSEAGTSSYEQYF. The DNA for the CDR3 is TGTGCCAGCAGTGAGGCCGGGACAAGCTCCTACGAGCAGTACTTC.